This paragraph reports one TCR beta chain. The antigen it recognizes is unknown. Base-call qualities are not available, and no considerably larger clone is one nucleotide away. This record belongs to a study of blood T cell repertoires in COVID-19 (dated by TCRdb to 2020 to 2022). Looking at the study overall: Collaborator samples came from the United States, Italy and Spain and covered acute and convalescent phases of COVID-19. The material from the prospective study consisted of cDNA or gDNA derived from T cells, B-cell-depleted T cells, or PBMCs. Deeply sampled blood TCRbeta repertoires from subjects exposed to, actively infected with, or recovered from COVID-19 were included in the dataset. The repertoires were released in a freely available public database intended as a resource for research on the immune response to SARS-CoV-2. The samples were drawn from the first 160 participants of the ongoing ImmuneRACE study and from 950 to 1,500 subjects provided by 6 global collaborators. Nearly every sample came with metadata listing a de-identified subject ID, COVID-19 status, age in years and sex. Where available, HLA class I and class II types were obtained from metadata supplied by the sample provider rather than from assay-based typing. General study outcomes and caveats: The amount of clinical and demographic metadata varied by source and participant and was provided uncurated.

TCRbeta CDR3 regions were amplified from genomic DNA using the immunoSEQ Assay, a bias-controlled multiplex PCR. The original pipeline was this. Within the assay, amplification of reference gene primers was used to estimate how many nucleated cells each sample contained. Sequence reads were collapsed and filtered to measure the absolute abundance of every unique TCRbeta CDR3 rearrangement. For each sample, productive Simpson clonality was calculated by taking the square root of Simpson's diversity index across productive rearrangements. TCRdb provides this immuneACCESS table in a form limited to in-frame rearrangements. Some clones are lacking; in checked studies, under half of them reflect an unresolved V gene, and why the rest are absent is not known. V, J and clone size are those of that table, while D and trimming were read from the DNA. The sample records approximately 75,000 clones, about 89% of which are singletons. The ten largest clonotypes hold roughly 0.58% of the sample.

Reading from cysteine to phenylalanine, the CDR3 counts 15 amino acids. Kept here is only the CDR3 DNA, which spans 45 bases and is read in frame from base 1. The germline V gene yields MNHEY for CDR1 and SVGEGT for CDR2. Trimming removed 4 bases from V and 3 bases from J; the gene matches leave 3 bases unexplained. Whole blood was collected in K2EDTA tubes by collaborating institutions according to the institutions' own protocols. For TCRbeta analysis, collaborators shipped samples in one of three forms: frozen whole blood, isolated PBMCs, or DNA extracted from either of those sample types. This TCR was recovered from a man between 60 and 75 years old with acute or convalescent COVID-19. The V and J segments used are TRBV6-2 or TRBV6-3 and TRBJ2-1; 10 bases in the middle match TRBD1. Material for sequencing was peripheral blood. The DNA sequence is TGTGCCAGCAGTTTGGACAGGGGGGGCTACAATGAGCAGTTCTTC. It encodes CASSLDRGGYNEQFF.